This T cell receptor (beta chain) was identified in a study of blood T cell repertoires in COVID-19. On the study more broadly: In each case, the material was cDNA or gDNA derived from T cells, B-cell-depleted T cells, or PBMCs.

Only in-frame clones appear in the TCRdb table, and some are missing; sequencing was by immunoSEQ multiplex PCR. The data hold approximately 140,000 clones, with around nine tenths observed a single time. This clone was counted a single time. This sequence originates from a man in his forties or fifties with active or convalescent COVID-19. Sequenced material: peripheral blood.

Written as DNA, the CDR3 is TGTGCCAGCAGGCTAGCGGCTTACAATGAGCAGTTCTTC. It yields the protein CASRLAAYNEQFF. The rearrangement links TRBV12-3 or TRBV12-4 to TRBJ2-1; 7 bases are shared with TRBD2. With 6 bases clipped from V and 4 bases from J, the junction kept 3 bases outside the gene matches. The CDR3 runs to 13 residues.